The text below deals with one T cell receptor beta chain. Its antigen is unknown. This specimen belongs to a study of OX40 agonist ivuxolimab in advanced cancers. Overall study context: Melanoma, hepatocellular carcinoma, head and neck or renal cell cancer occurred in dose-escalation patients. Patients with prior anti-PD-1, anti-PD-L1 or anti-CTLA-4 therapy were eligible; approximately 37% had some. Study-level results: There were also nonresponders showing low normalized T-cell clonal expansion.

Some clones are missing from TCRdb's copy, which holds only in-frame ones; the method was immunoSEQ multiplex PCR. The sample yields 28,000 or so clones, 85% to 90% seen once. Sampling times: baseline, cycle 4 day 1, cycle 7 day 1. CDR3 length equals 15 residues. The V and J ends lost 1 base and 0 bases respectively, with 10 bases between them. Looked up from germline, CDR1 is KGHSH and CDR2 is LQKENI. The TCR comes from an adult with an advanced solid tumor such as melanoma, head and neck, liver or kidney cancer. The sample consisted of CD4+ or CD8+ T cells sorted from blood, taken in a trial of the OX40 agonist ivuxolimab. V is TRBV18 and J is TRBJ2-7, with D possibly TRBD1 on 6 matching bases. The CDR3 DNA reads TGTGCCAGCTCACCACGGGACATCTTCTCCTACGAGCAGTACTTC. Translated: CASSPRDIFSYEQYF.